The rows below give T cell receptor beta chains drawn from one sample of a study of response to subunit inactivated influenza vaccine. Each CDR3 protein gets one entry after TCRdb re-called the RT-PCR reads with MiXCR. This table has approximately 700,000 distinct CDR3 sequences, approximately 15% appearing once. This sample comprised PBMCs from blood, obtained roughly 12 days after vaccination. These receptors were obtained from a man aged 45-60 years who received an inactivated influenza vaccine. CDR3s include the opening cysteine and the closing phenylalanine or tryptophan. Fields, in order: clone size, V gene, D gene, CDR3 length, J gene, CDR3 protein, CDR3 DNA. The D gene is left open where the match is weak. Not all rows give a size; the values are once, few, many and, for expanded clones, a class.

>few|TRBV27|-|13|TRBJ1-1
CASSFGGIAEAFF
TGTGCCAGCAGTTTTGGAGGGATCGCTGAAGCTTTCTTT
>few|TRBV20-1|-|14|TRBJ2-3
CSARVEGFTDTQYF
TGCAGTGCTAGAGTGGAGGGGTTCACAGATACGCAGTATTTT
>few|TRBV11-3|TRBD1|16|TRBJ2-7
CASSLGGTDRAYEQYF
TGTGCCAGCAGCTTAGGGGGGACGGACAGGGCCTACGAGCAGTACTTC
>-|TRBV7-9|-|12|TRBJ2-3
CASSLSQDTQYF
TGTGCCAGCAGCTTATCGCAAGATACGCAGTATTTT
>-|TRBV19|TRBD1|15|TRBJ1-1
CASSTVQGGTTEAFF
TGTGCCAGTAGTACCGTACAGGGGGGAACCACTGAAGCTTTCTTT
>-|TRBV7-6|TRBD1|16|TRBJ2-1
CASSLERQGVRSEQFF
TGTGCCAGCAGCTTGGAGCGACAGGGCGTGAGGAGTGAGCAGTTCTTC
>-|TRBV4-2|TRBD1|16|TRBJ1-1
CASSQKVGQLNTEAFF
TGTGCCAGCAGCCAGAAAGTGGGACAGTTGAACACTGAAGCTTTCTTT
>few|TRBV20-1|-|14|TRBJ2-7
CSARGQLALYEQYF
TGCAGTGCTAGGGGCCAGTTAGCCCTCTACGAGCAGTACTTC
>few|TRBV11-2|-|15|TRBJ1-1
CASSLLQGLNTEAFF
TGTGCCAGCAGCTTACTACAGGGCCTGAACACTGAAGCTTTCTTT
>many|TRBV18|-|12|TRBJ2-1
CASSPRMHEQFF
TGTGCCAGCTCACCACGAATGCATGAGCAGTTCTTC
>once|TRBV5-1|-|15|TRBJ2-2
CASSLDNFLTGELFF
TGCGCCAGCAGCTTGGACAACTTCCTAACCGGGGAGCTGTTTTTT
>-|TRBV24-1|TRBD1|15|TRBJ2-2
CATSEGTGVTGELFF
TGTGCCACCAGTGAGGGGACAGGGGTCACCGGGGAGCTGTTTTTT
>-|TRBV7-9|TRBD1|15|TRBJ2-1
CASSLFGTGPNEQFF
TGTGCCAGCAGCTTATTTGGGACAGGCCCCAATGAGCAGTTCTTC
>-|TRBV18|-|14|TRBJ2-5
CASSPLDSQETQYF
TGTGCCAGCTCACCACTTGACAGCCAAGAGACCCAGTACTTC
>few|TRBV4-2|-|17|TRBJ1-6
CASSQDRRVVYNSPLHF
TGTGCCAGCAGCCAAGATAGAAGGGTAGTTTATAATTCACCCCTCCACTTT
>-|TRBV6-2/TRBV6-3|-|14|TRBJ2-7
CASSNGLKVHEQYF
TGTGCCAGCAGTAATGGACTTAAGGTCCACGAGCAGTACTTC
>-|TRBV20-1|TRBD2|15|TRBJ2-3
CSAVPLAGGQDTQYF
TGCAGTGCTGTGCCATTAGCGGGGGGGCAAGATACGCAGTATTTT
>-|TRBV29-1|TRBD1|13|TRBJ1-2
CSVGKGDSYGYTF
TGCAGCGTTGGGAAGGGGGACAGCTATGGCTACACCTTC
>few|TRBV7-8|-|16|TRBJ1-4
CASSPRWAGSNEKLFF
TGTGCCAGCAGCCCACGGTGGGCAGGGAGTAATGAAAAACTGTTTTTT
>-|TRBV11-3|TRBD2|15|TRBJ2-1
CASSLMGGTSGKQFF
TGTGCCAGCAGCTTAATGGGGGGGACTAGCGGGAAGCAGTTCTTC
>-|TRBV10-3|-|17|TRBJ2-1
CATRTGEGRGSYNEQFF
TGTGCCACCCGGACCGGCGAGGGAAGAGGGTCCTACAATGAGCAGTTCTTC
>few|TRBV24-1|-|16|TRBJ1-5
CATSDRGSLADQPQHF
TGTGCCACCAGTGATCGCGGGTCGCTCGCCGATCAGCCCCAGCATTTT
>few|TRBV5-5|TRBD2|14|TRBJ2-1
CASSKTSVLHEQFF
TGTGCCAGCAGCAAGACTAGCGTCCTCCATGAGCAGTTCTTC
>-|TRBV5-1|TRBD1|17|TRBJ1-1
CASSLWDRAWRNTEAFF
TGCGCCAGCAGCTTGTGGGACAGGGCTTGGAGGAACACTGAAGCTTTCTTT
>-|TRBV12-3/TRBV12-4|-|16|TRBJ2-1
CASSSPWVGRPNEQFF
TGTGCCAGCAGCTCCCCTTGGGTAGGTAGACCCAATGAGCAGTTCTTC
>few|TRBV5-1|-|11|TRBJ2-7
CASSPDREQYF
TGCGCCAGCAGCCCTGACAGGGAGCAGTACTTC
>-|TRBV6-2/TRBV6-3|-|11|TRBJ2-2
CASKKTGELFF
TGTGCCAGCAAGAAGACCGGGGAGCTGTTTTTT
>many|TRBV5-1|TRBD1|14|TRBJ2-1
CASSMGQATNEQFF
TGCGCCAGCAGCATGGGACAGGCCACCAATGAGCAGTTCTTC